Each of the 7 T cell receptor beta chains below was sequenced from the same sample in a study of regulatory T cells in long-lasting Graves disease. Arm-PCR with iRepertoire HTBI primers amplified the CDR3 regions for these TCR beta libraries. Each CDR3 protein is one row after TCRdb ran MiXCR on the multiplex PCR reads. The sample contains more than 300,000 distinct CDR3 sequences, 15% to 17% of which appear only once. Time point in this sample: newly diagnosed GD, antithyroid drugs for less than 3 months. Making the TCR library involved RNA that had been extracted from PBMCs. Sequencing was performed on peripheral blood mononuclear cells (PBMCs), taken at new diagnosis, from a patient treated with antithyroid drugs. The receptors shown here come from a female donor with Graves disease.

This clonotype was seen many times. The rearrangement joins TRBV20-1 to TRBJ2-1; D possibly corresponds to TRBD2 (6 bases). This CDR3 has 13 amino acids. The germline V gene has CDR1 DFQATT and CDR2 SNEGSKA (reference sequence). Trimming removed 0 bases at V and 12 bases at J, with 15 bases between. The chain's CDR3 is CSARELLGRGQFF. CDR3 coding DNA: TGCAGTGCTAGAGAATTGCTCGGGCGGGGGCAGTTCTTC.

The chain links TRBV18 to TRBJ2-2; possibly TRBD1 for D (6 bases). Germline V gene data show CDR1 as KGHSH and CDR2 as LQKENI. The CDR3 loop spans 13 amino acids. Between the trimmed V and J ends, which lost 8 bases and 3 bases, there was a span of 10 bases. CDR3 residues: CASASGDTGELFF. Written as DNA, the CDR3 is TGTGCCAGCGCATCAGGGGACACCGGGGAGCTGTTTTTT.

This clonotype showed up many times. V usage is TRBV9 and J usage is TRBJ1-1; TRBD1 might be the D (5 bases). The V end was cut by 3 bases, the J end by 8 bases, with 8 bases between. The germline V gene encodes CDR1 SGDLS and CDR2 YYNGEE. CDR3 length: 11 residues. The CDR3 protein is CASSGSGEAFF. CDR3 nucleotide sequence: TGTGCCAGCAGCGGATCAGGGGAAGCTTTCTTT.

This clonotype occurred a few times. The CDR3 coding sequence is TGTGCCAGCAGTTTAGGGGACAGGTATAATTCACCCCTCCACTTT. Its protein is CASSLGDRYNSPLHF. V and J are TRBV28 and TRBJ1-6, with 8 nucleotides matching TRBD1. This CDR3 is 15 amino acids long. From germline, CDR1 is MDHEN and CDR2 SYDVKM. V lost 2 bases, J lost 4 bases, and 1 base stayed unmatched.

In this sample, this clonotype turned up many times. This chain uses TRBV27 with TRBJ1-5; no clear D. V was cut by 3 bases and J by 5 bases, with 14 bases left in between. CDR1 MNHEY and CDR2 SMNVEV come from the germline V gene (reference sequence). This CDR3 is built from 15 residues. The CDR3 spells CASSFPDPQDQPQHF. Here the CDR3 DNA reads TGTGCCAGCAGTTTTCCGGACCCCCAAGATCAGCCCCAGCATTTT.

This clonotype was seen repeatedly, ten times or more. The chain recombines TRBV12-3 or TRBV12-4 with TRBJ1-2, with TRBD1 matching 10 bases. Germline trimming cut 3 bases from V and 7 bases from J; bases unmatched to any gene: 8. The CDR3 has 15 residues. The CDR3: CASSFRATGGGGYTF. In DNA, the CDR3 is TGTGCCAGCAGTTTTAGGGCGACAGGGGGCGGTGGCTACACCTTC.

This clonotype appeared many times. V and J are TRBV5-1 and TRBJ1-4, with 8 bases aligning to TRBD1. V trimming: 5 bases; J trimming: 8 bases; junction bases outside the gene matches: 11. CDR3 length equals 15 residues. CDR1 SGHRS and CDR2 YFSETQ come from the germline V gene. The CDR3 is CASRSVPGQDEKLFF. The CDR3 DNA follows: TGCGCCAGCAGATCGGTTCCGGGACAGGACGAAAAACTGTTTTTT.